This TCR beta chain appears in the sequencing data of a study of T and B cells in COVID-19 patients (dated by TCRdb to between 2020 and 2021). Background for the entire study: In this study, adaptive immunity was profiled in COVID-19 patients who either had active infection or had recovered, using TRB and IGH repertoire sequencing of peripheral blood. A recovered cohort included over 15 patients who provided some 21 samples, and most of these patients had mild to moderate COVID-19 treated on an outpatient basis. Median age was about 34 years in the recovered cohort versus approximately 63 years in the active-infection cohort. Critical illness requiring mechanical ventilation or ECMO was present in about 60% of the 20 patients in the active-infection cohort. Comorbidities linked to unfavorable COVID-19 outcome were present in about 90% of the roughly 20 patients in the active-infection cohort. The repository of TCR and BCR sequences included roughly 70 time points from 40 or so patients, and more than 7 million TCR sequences were analysed. A couple of patients were in both the active and recovered cohorts because samples existed from active disease and from after recovery. An age-matched reference group of 39 healthy donors negative for COVID-19 antibodies served as the comparison for repertoire analyses. Up to roughly 10 follow-up blood samples were collected per patient, with some samples spanning different disease stages in the same individual. Results and caveats for the whole study, not just this receptor: Prospective validation of the reported TCR clusters was stated to be required before clinical use. The size of the cohort was considered insufficient for assessing HLA contributions to COVID-19 susceptibility or severity. TRB repertoires were found to be highly clonal in active COVID-19, whereas diversity and richness at recovery were found to rise above healthy donor levels. Few blood samples were available from mildly ill patients while symptoms were present, and early samples from severe cases were likewise scarce. Specific T cell subsets (CD4+/Treg/CD8+) and sorted SARS-CoV-2-responsive or tetramer+ T cells had not yet been sequenced, and these experiments were ongoing. The recovered cohort had roughly 2,100 exclusive TCR clusters, including about 34 low-pGen clusters. Strongly skewed TRBV/TRBJ gene usage was reported in patients with COVID-19.

Genomic DNA extracted from blood was used in amounts of about 250-550 ng for amplification of TRB repertoires. Sequencing instrument: Illumina MiSeq. TRB rearrangements were amplified by multiplex PCR with BIOMED2 TRB-A/B primer pools. Illumina-compatible adapters and 7-nucleotide sample barcodes were added to the amplicons in two consecutive PCRs. Phusion HS II polymerase was used for all library PCRs. The amplicons were purified from gel with the NucleoSpin Gel and PCR Clean-up kit, measured on Qubit, and then pooled at around 4 nM. Before Illumina next-generation sequencing, the quality of the amplicon pool was assessed on an Agilent 2100 Bioanalyzer. In the authors' own workflow: Annotation of TRB rearrangements was done in MiXCR 3.0.8 with the default MiXCR reference library. Non-productive reads and sequences with fewer than 2 reads were excluded, and each unique CDR3 nucleotide sequence counted as one clone. Clonality, diversity, richness and V-J gene usage were calculated in R 3.5.1. GLIPH2 was used to cluster TCRs based on CDR3 similarity, and OLGA was used to calculate the generation probabilities. GLIPH2 clusters were kept only when the clusters contained at least four unique TCR clonotypes present in at least three individuals. TCRdb passed the public sequencing reads through fastp at Q25 and MiXCR, retaining productive beta sequences. Each CDR3 protein gets just one entry, which takes the most common genes and DNA from the rows behind it. TCRdb assigned the V and J calls; the authors' analysis was not used. The table for this sample lists roughly 6,000 distinct CDR3 sequences; roughly a third of them were counted only once. Of the sample, approximately 61% is held by the ten largest clones.

This clonotype was detected a few times. The target of this receptor is not known. There are no base qualities to consult, and no much larger clone falls within one base. V sheds 7 bases and J sheds 4 bases, leaving 11 bases between their ends. The CDR3 contains 14 residues, cysteine and phenylalanine counted. Kept here is only the CDR3 DNA, which spans 42 bases and is read in frame from base 1. The rearranged chain carries TRBV12-3 or TRBV12-4 and TRBJ2-6; too little of a D gene remains to name it. The sequenced sample consisted of blood. The sequence came from a human donor with active COVID-19. The DNA reads TGTGCCAGCACCTTTACCTCCGGGGCCAACGTCCTGACTTTC. Its product reads: CASTFTSGANVLTF.